The 5 T cell receptor beta chains presented below share a single source sample, sequenced in a study of molecular identifiers for immune sequencing clone quantification. TCRdb ran MiXCR on the PCR reads and lists one entry per CDR3 protein. The sample lists under 350,000 distinct CDR3 sequences; roughly 24% were seen once. The sequenced sample was naive CD8+ T cells from blood, with Jurkat cell RNA spiked in. Regarding subset: FACS-sorted CD8+CD4-CCR7+CD45RA+ naive T cells. These receptors came from a human donor in good health. Some libraries in this study had Jurkat cell RNA spiked in.

Written as DNA, the CDR3 is TGTGCCAGCAGTCGGTACATGGACAGGGAGGATCAGTTCTTC. Amino acids: CASSRYMDREDQFF. J is TRBJ2-1 and V is TRBV27; 8 positions agree with TRBD1. The germline V gene has CDR1 MNHEY and CDR2 SMNVEV (reference sequence). The CDR3 extends over 14 amino acids. V lost 5 bases, J lost 13 bases, and 13 bases stayed unmatched.

This clonotype was detected only a few times. The chain is built from TRBV7-9 and TRBJ2-1, with 9 bases identical to TRBD2. With 4 bases clipped from V and 2 bases from J, the junction kept 3 bases outside the gene matches. CDR1 SEHNR and CDR2 FQNEAQ come from the germline V gene (reference sequence). This CDR3 spans 15 amino acids. DNA for the CDR3: TGTGCCAGCAGCTATAGCGGGAGCGCCTACAATGAGCAGTTCTTC. Translating gives CASSYSGSAYNEQFF.

This clonotype was counted a few times. One end of the junction varies from germline; a read error may be responsible. CDR3 protein: CASSYSLAREETQYF. CDR3 nucleotides: TGTGCCAGCAGTTACTCACTGGCTAGAGAAGAAACCCAGTACTTC. The rearrangement uses TRBV6-5 and TRBJ2-5, with D uncertain. The CDR3 runs 15 residues. Germline loops: CDR1 MNHEY, CDR2 SVGAGI.

This clonotype was counted ten times or more. The rearrangement joins TRBV24-1 to TRBJ2-2; D remains ambiguous. The length of the CDR3 is 13 residues. Trimming pared 0 bases from V and 5 bases from J, leaving 3 bases between. Per the germline V gene, CDR1 is KGHDR and CDR2 is SFDVKD. The chain's CDR3 is CATSDLLTGELFF. For the CDR3, the DNA is TGTGCCACCAGTGATTTGCTGACCGGGGAGCTGTTTTTT.

As regards this clonotype: With a much larger clone just one base away, this may be a read error. The chain employs TRBV5-3 and TRBJ2-2; D is possibly TRBD2 (6 bases). TRBV5-3 is flagged as an ORF with uncertain function. This CDR3 has 16 amino acids. CDR3 DNA: TGTGCCAGCAGCTCATTAGCGGCGGGAACCACCGGGGAGCTGTTTTTT. Protein product: CASSSLAAGTTGELFF.